This T cell receptor (beta chain) was identified during a study of CD8+ T cells in alopecia areata. Study results and limitations: Scalp sequencing captures resident alphabeta T cells of normal skin too. Shared TCR sequences were less clear between patients than in mice, possibly partly from HLA diversity.

As concerns this clone: The antigen is undetermined.

cDNA prepared by RNA extraction and subsequent reverse transcription served as the template for sequencing. The table came from immunoSEQ multiplex PCR; TCRdb's copy has only in-frame clones and leaves some out. The top ten clones hold roughly 9% of a sample with 95,000 to 110,000 clones, around 60% of them seen once. The CDR3 runs to 14 residues. Trimming took 7 bases from V and 5 from J; bases not matched to a gene: 7. The germline gives CDR1 SNHLY, CDR2 FYNNEI. The sequenced sample was CD4+ T cells sorted from blood. V gene TRBV2 combines with J gene TRBJ2-2; 7 positions agree with TRBD1. The TCR sequence derives from a human donor in good health. CDR3 DNA: TGTGCCAGCACCAGACAGGGAGAAACCGGGGAGCTGTTTTTT. Translated: CASTRQGETGELFF. Full variable domain (remainder filled in from reference TRBV2 and TRBJ2-2): EPEVTQTPSHQVTQMGQEVILRCVPISNHLYFYWYRQILGQKVEFLVSFYNNEISEKSEIFDDQFSVERPDGSNFTLKIRSTKLEDSAMYFCASTRQGETGELFFGEGSRLTVL.